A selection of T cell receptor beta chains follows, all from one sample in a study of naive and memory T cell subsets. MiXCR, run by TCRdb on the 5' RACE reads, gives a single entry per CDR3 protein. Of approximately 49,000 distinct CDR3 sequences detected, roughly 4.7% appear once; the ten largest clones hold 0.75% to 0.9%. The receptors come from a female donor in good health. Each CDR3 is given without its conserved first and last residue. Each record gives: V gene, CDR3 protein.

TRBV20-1 SALIDRAYEQY
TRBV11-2 ASSLILAGDGTGELF
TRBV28 ASSTPRTGAEKLF
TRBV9 ASSVGGRGRDTQY
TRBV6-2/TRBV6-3 ASSYSGLAGGTIREQF
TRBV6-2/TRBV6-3 ASTRQGRTEAF
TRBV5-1 ASSLGRDSQETQY
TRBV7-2 ASSLTSGNTGELF
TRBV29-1 SGDEAF
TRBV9 ASSVAPGIVRGEQF
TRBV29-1 SVESQLSDVPNEQF
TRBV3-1 ASSQDKGYEQY
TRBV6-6 ASSRLGHLDQPQH
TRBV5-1 ASSFLGQGASGYT
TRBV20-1 SARGVRSEAF
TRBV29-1 SVARTSEAKNIQY
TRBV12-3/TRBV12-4 ASSHLGSGTANQPQH
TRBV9 ASSVVFGLAGGRTGELF
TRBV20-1 SATNTRQPQH
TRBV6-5 ASSPDRAWGNEQF
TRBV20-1 SAKLAGVGEQY
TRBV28 ASSFPGQGLDTQY
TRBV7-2 ASSLVLRGSVYQETQY
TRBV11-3 ASSKGLTEAF
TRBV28 ASSLSSAGDNEQY
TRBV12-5 ASGLVPSGRSAGANVLT
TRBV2 ASSEQGRSNQPQH
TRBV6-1 AGGTESNQPQH
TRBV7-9 ASSGGTPSSYEQY
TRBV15 ATSRDTGRGPEDPNQPQH
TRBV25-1 ASSRSSYEQY
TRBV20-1 SARERTSALQDTQY
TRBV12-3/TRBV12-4 ASSRDLSGSYEQY
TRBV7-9 ASEVSGQREHNEQF
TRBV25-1 ASSEWGQTYEQY
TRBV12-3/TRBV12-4 ASSPQVMNTEAF
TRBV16 ASSWTLTNEKLF
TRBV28 ASSPPGQPQH
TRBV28 ASSLASLLAKNIQY
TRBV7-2 ASSLTRTSGRNEQF
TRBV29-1 SVSTSGGTQGETQY
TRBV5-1 ASSQTSVSSYNEQF
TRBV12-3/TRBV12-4 ASSMSLSPDTQY
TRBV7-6 ASSPGTGLVEQF
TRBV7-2 ASSWGRSETQY
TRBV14 ASSPTVWNTEAF
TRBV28 ASSGTPEGVETQY
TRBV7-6 ASSLAGVRSPLH
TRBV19 ASSIGNEQF
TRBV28 ASRTGGVGNQPQH
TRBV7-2 ASSPTSGTNTDTQY
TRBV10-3 ATSGTAGTDTQY